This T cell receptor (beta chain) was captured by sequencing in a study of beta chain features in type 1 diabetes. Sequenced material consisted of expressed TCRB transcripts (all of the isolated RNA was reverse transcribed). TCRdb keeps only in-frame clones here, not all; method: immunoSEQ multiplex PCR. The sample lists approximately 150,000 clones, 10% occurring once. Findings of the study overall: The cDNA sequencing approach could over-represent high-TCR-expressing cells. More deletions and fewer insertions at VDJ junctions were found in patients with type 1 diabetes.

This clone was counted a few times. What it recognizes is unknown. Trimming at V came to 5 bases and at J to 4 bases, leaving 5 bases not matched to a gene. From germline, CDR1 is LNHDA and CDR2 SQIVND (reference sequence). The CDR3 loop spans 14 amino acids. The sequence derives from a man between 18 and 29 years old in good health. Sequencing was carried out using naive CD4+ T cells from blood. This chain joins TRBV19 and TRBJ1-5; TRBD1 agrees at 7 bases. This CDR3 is CASSLRQGNQPQHF. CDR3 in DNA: TGTGCCAGTAGTCTAAGACAGGGAAATCAGCCCCAGCATTTT.